The present entry profiles one T cell receptor (beta chain) with its context. The data belong to a study of OX40 agonist ivuxolimab in advanced cancers. Study context: Intravenous ivuxolimab at 0.01 to 10 mg/kg was given to patients every 2 weeks.

Method: immunoSEQ multiplex PCR; TCRdb's copy keeps in-frame clones and lacks some. Among roughly 80,000 clones listed, around four fifths were seen once. The CDR3 totals 14 residues. Germline lookup yields CDR1 LNHNV and CDR2 YYDKDF (reference sequence). Trimming pared 6 bases from V and 6 bases from J, leaving 15 bases between. The chain employs TRBV15 and TRBJ1-5; D is perhaps TRBD1 (5 bases). This receptor was taken from an adult with an advanced solid tumor such as melanoma, head and neck, liver or kidney cancer. This specimen consisted of CD4+ or CD8+ T cells sorted from blood, obtained in a trial of the OX40 agonist ivuxolimab. CDR3 sequence reads: CATSRDGASQPQHF. The CDR3 DNA sequence: TGTGCCACCAGTAGGGACGGCGCGAGTCAGCCCCAGCATTTT.